The 20 T cell receptor beta chains below all came from one sample that was sequenced in a study of molecular identifiers for immune sequencing clone quantification listed by TCRdb under 2018. Library creation used PCR. Reads for this sample came from a NextSeq 500. TCRdb reanalyzed the raw reads on its own, using fastp at Q25 for trimming and MiXCR for clone calling, and kept in-frame beta chains. Each entry merges the rows of one CDR3 protein and shows their most common DNA and genes. Recorded for this sample are approximately 590,000 distinct CDR3 sequences; about 25% of them occurred a single time. The ten largest clones take up 0.75% to 0.8% of the sample. The sequencing input was naive CD8+ T cells from blood, with Jurkat cell RNA spiked in. The sample's cell subset or site label, decoded: FACS-sorted CD8+CD4-CCR7+CD45RA+ naive T cells. These receptors were collected from a human donor in good health. Some libraries in this study had Jurkat cell RNA spiked in.

The chain recombines TRBV7-3 with TRBJ2-1; 11 bases line up with TRBD2. The V gene's germline CDR1 is SGHTA and CDR2 FQGTGA. V lost 5 bases to trimming and J lost 4 bases; unmatched junction nucleotides: 10. The CDR3 runs 17 residues. The CDR3 protein is CASSPPRSGREYNEQFF. The CDR3 region has the DNA TGTGCCAGCAGCCCCCCCCGTAGCGGGAGGGAGTACAATGAGCAGTTCTTC.

The chain links TRBV27 to TRBJ2-3, with D possibly matching TRBD2 (6 bases). Germline V lookup: CDR1 MNHEY, CDR2 SMNVEV (reference sequence). The V end lost 5 bases, the J end lost 2 bases, and 26 bases lay between the germline ends. This CDR3 has 19 residues. CDR3 protein: CASSPRVLAGAGHTDTQYF. The CDR3 nucleotides read TGTGCCAGCAGTCCACGGGTCCTTGCTGGGGCGGGGCACACAGATACGCAGTATTTT.

This clonotype appeared a single time. V is TRBV7-3 and J is TRBJ2-5; 7 bases match TRBD1. Unmatched junction bases numbered 11, after V lost 9 bases and J lost 1 base. From germline, CDR1 is SGHTA and CDR2 FQGTGA. CDR3 size: 15 residues. CDR3 region: CARSPSGQVQETQYF. CDR3 nucleotides: TGTGCCAGGAGCCCCAGTGGACAGGTCCAAGAGACCCAGTACTTC.

This clonotype came up once. A much larger clone differs from this one at a single base, so this may be a read error. This rearrangement joins TRBV5-3 to TRBJ2-2, with 7 nucleotides matching TRBD2. TRBV5-3 is an open reading frame whose function is uncertain. This CDR3 region has 16 residues. This CDR3 reads CASSSGGLANTGELFF. The CDR3 nucleotides read TGTGCCAGCAGCTCTGGCGGACTAGCGAACACCGGGGAGCTGTTTTTT.

The chain recombines TRBV6-5 with TRBJ1-1, with D possibly TRBD1 on 5 matching bases. The CDR3 sequence is 14 residues long. V dropped 6 bases and J dropped 1 base, with 12 bases sitting between them. CDR1 and CDR2 from the germline V gene are MNHEY and SVGAGI. This chain's CDR3 is CASSYEDTNTEAFF. In nucleotides, the CDR3 is TGTGCCAGCAGCTACGAGGACACGAACACTGAAGCTTTCTTT.

This rearrangement joins TRBV7-9 to TRBJ1-4; D not certain. The V end was cut by 5 bases, the J end by 8 bases, with 15 bases between. Germline loops: CDR1 SEHNR, CDR2 FQNEAQ (reference sequence). This CDR3 is 14 amino acids long. In DNA, the CDR3 is TGTGCCAGCAGCCTCCCGGTTAAAGGGGAAAAACTGTTTTTT. Translation: CASSLPVKGEKLFF.

This clonotype was recorded at least ten times. The rearrangement uses TRBV4-3 and TRBJ2-3; 8 nucleotides line up with TRBD1. Germline V gives CDR1 LGHNA, CDR2 YSLEER. Germline trimming cut 0 bases from V and 1 base from J; bases unmatched to any gene: 0. This CDR3 is built from 15 residues. CDR3 protein: CASSQEDRGTDTQYF. The CDR3 DNA follows: TGCGCCAGCAGCCAAGAGGACAGGGGCACAGATACGCAGTATTTT.

The chain couples TRBV6-2 or TRBV6-3 to TRBJ2-3; TRBD1 matches at 10 bases. J was trimmed by 4 bases and V by 6 bases; bases with no gene match: 19. Germline values: CDR1 MNHEY, CDR2 SVGEGT. The CDR3 totals 19 residues. The CDR3 region is CASRSLYRDRGVESDTQYF. In DNA, the CDR3 is TGTGCCAGCAGATCCCTGTACCGGGACAGGGGAGTGGAGTCAGATACGCAGTATTTT.

In its sample, this clonotype was seen many times. The gene calls are TRBV4-1 and TRBJ1-5, with a weak D call TRBD1 (6 bases). CDR1 is MGHRA, CDR2 YSYEKL, per germline. The V end was cut by 0 bases, the J end by 5 bases, with 8 bases between. The CDR3 length is 14 residues. The CDR3 region is CASSQEDRYQPQHF. DNA for the CDR3: TGCGCCAGCAGCCAAGAAGACAGGTATCAGCCCCAGCATTTT.

There are a few counts of this clonotype. The V gene is TRBV24-1, the J gene TRBJ2-7; 8 positions match TRBD1. The CDR3 length is 14 residues. J gave up 3 bases and V 5 bases, and 5 bases lay outside the gene matches. CDR1 is KGHDR and CDR2 is SFDVKD in the germline V gene. This chain's CDR3 is CATSARTGSYEQYF. CDR3 coding DNA: TGTGCCACCAGTGCCCGGACAGGGAGCTACGAGCAGTACTTC.

This clonotype occurred a few times. The rearrangement joins TRBV7-9 to TRBJ1-2; D may be TRBD1 (5 bases). V was cut by 1 base and J by 4 bases, with 16 bases left in between. Germline loops: CDR1 SEHNR, CDR2 FQNEAQ (reference sequence). The CDR3 extends over 16 amino acids. The CDR3 region is CASSLGIPGKAYGYTF. In DNA, the CDR3 is TGTGCCAGCAGCTTAGGGATTCCAGGGAAGGCCTATGGCTACACCTTC.

This clonotype was counted at least ten times. The chain carries TRBV20-1 and TRBJ2-3; D unclear. Per germline, CDR1 DFQATT and CDR2 SNEGSKA (reference sequence). V gave up 4 bases and J gave up 1 base, with 9 bases separating them. CDR3 size: 13 residues. CDR3 residues: CSANRRGTDTQYF. The CDR3 bases are TGCAGTGCTAATCGACGGGGCACAGATACGCAGTATTTT.

This clonotype was seen just once. This sequence may be a read error, since a much larger clone differs from it by one base. The J gene is TRBJ2-1, the V gene TRBV6-5; unclear D gene. The CDR3 is made up of 15 amino acids. V was clipped by 0 bases and J by 6 bases, with 12 bases between them. The V gene's germline CDR1 is MNHEY and CDR2 SVGAGI. The CDR3 DNA sequence: TGTGCCAGCAGTTACTCGAAGTGGGTTAGCAATGAGCAGTTCTTC. Its translation: CASSYSKWVSNEQFF.

This sequence joins TRBV24-1 and TRBJ2-5; the D is unclear. Germline CDR1 is KGHDR and CDR2 is SFDVKD. V gave up 4 bases and J gave up 2 bases, with 10 bases separating them. This CDR3 contains 14 residues. The CDR3 here is CATSDNSAQETQYF. CDR3 in DNA: TGTGCCACCAGTGACAACTCGGCTCAAGAGACCCAGTACTTC.

The chain has TRBV20-1 and TRBJ1-1; possibly TRBD1 for D (6 bases). Trimming removed 3 bases from V and 6 bases from J, with 11 bases in between. From germline, CDR1 is DFQATT and CDR2 SNEGSKA (reference sequence). CDR3 size: 12 residues. CDR3 DNA: TGCAGTGCTAGTGAAACAGGGCCTGAAGCTTTCTTT. It translates to CSASETGPEAFF.

The V gene is TRBV6-5, the J gene TRBJ2-5; either TRBD1 or TRBD2 may fit D (6 bases each). CDR1 MNHEY and CDR2 SVGAGI come from the germline V gene. The V and J ends lost 10 bases and 5 bases respectively, with 20 bases between them. The CDR3 length is 14 residues. CDR3 protein: CAIYVRGAGETQYF. The CDR3 bases are TGTGCCATATACGTTAGGGGGGCCGGCGAGACCCAGTACTTC.

J is TRBJ2-7 and V is TRBV5-1; D is possibly TRBD2 (7 bases). There are 14 residues in the CDR3. Germline loops: CDR1 SGHRS, CDR2 YFSETQ. Between the trimmed V and J ends, which lost 6 bases and 2 bases, there was a span of 15 bases. Here the CDR3 DNA reads TGCGCCAGCACCTGGGCGGGGGACACCTACGAGCAGTACTTC. This encodes CASTWAGDTYEQYF.

The V gene is TRBV10-3, the J gene TRBJ2-2; tentative D call: TRBD2 (5 bases). Trimming pared 2 bases from V and 5 bases from J, leaving 9 bases between. The CDR3 extends over 14 amino acids. Looked up from germline, CDR1 is ENHRY and CDR2 is SYGVKD. CDR3 in DNA: TGTGCCATCAGTGAGCTTACTAGGACCGGGGAGCTGTTTTTT. Translating gives CAISELTRTGELFF.

The chain carries TRBV5-5 and TRBJ1-5, with TRBD1 identical over 8 bases. V dropped 4 bases and J dropped 3; count of bases not matched to a gene: 6. The CDR3 is made up of 15 amino acids. Germline CDR1 reads SGHKS; CDR2 reads YYEKEE (reference sequence). The CDR3 region has the DNA TGTGCCAGCAGCCCCCAGACAGGGGCCAATCAGCCCCAGCATTTT. Translated, it gives CASSPQTGANQPQHF.

The gene calls are TRBV19 and TRBJ1-5; D is perhaps TRBD1 (6 bases). With 4 bases removed from V and 6 bases from J, the gap between germline ends came to 10 bases. The germline V gene has CDR1 LNHDA and CDR2 SQIVND (reference sequence). The CDR3 extends over 13 amino acids. The CDR3 loop is CASSTQGTQPQHF. The CDR3 DNA is TGTGCCAGTAGTACACAGGGAACTCAGCCCCAGCATTTT.